This paragraph covers one T cell receptor (beta chain) sequence. Its antigen is not known. This sequence may be a read error, since a much larger clone differs from it by one base. Relying on iRepertoire HTBI primers and Arm-PCR of CDR3 regions, the team built TCR beta libraries. Each CDR3 protein gets one entry after TCRdb re-called the multiplex PCR reads with MiXCR. Found here are about 440,000 distinct CDR3 sequences, under 15% of them singletons; the top ten hold 16%. Sample time point: newly diagnosed GD, antithyroid drugs for less than 3 months. The TCR library was made from RNA extracted from PBMCs. The sample originates from a study of regulatory T cells in long-lasting Graves disease. Study-level results: The study found TRBV28, TRBJ1-2 and TRBJ2-5 favored in persistent disease. The TCR repertoire of persistent Graves' patients was less diverse than that of newly diagnosed ones.

This CDR3 contains 18 residues. Unmatched junction bases numbered 9, after V lost 0 bases and J lost 1 base. CDR1 is LGHNT and CDR2 is FRNRAP in the germline V gene. These data also featured in a second study, about T cells in Graves' hyperthyroidism and ophthalmopathy. As that report states: Among the patients, aged 18 to 65, hyperthyroidism was newly diagnosed and had lasted under 2 months.

V is TRBV12-5 and J is TRBJ1-1; 9 nucleotides match TRBD1. The starting material was peripheral blood mononuclear cells (PBMCs), obtained at new diagnosis, from a patient treated with antithyroid drugs. This clonotype was obtained from a woman aged 25-40 years with Graves disease. The CDR3 loop is CASGLVRGTGSTNTEAFF. The CDR3 DNA sequence: TGTGCTAGTGGTTTGGTACGGGGGACAGGGAGCACGAACACTGAAGCTTTCTTT.